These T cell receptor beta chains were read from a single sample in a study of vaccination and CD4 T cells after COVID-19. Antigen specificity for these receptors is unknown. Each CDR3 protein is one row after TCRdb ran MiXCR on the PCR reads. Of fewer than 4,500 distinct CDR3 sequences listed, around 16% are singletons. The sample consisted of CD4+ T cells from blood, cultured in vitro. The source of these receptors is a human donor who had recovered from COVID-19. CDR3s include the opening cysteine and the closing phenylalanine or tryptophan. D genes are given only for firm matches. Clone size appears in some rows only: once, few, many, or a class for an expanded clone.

CASSTGFGYTF | TGTGCCAGCAGCACAGGGTTTGGCTACACCTTC | TRBJ1-2 | - | TRBV9 | -
CASNFGSRATGELFF | TGTGCCAGCAATTTCGGGTCCCGAGCCACCGGGGAGCTGTTTTTT | TRBJ2-2 | medium-sized | TRBV6-1 | -
CASATGPNQPQHF | TGTGCCAGCGCGACCGGGCCAAATCAGCCCCAGCATTTT | TRBJ1-5 | medium-sized | TRBV2 | -
CASSLRDSSNTEAFF | TGTGCCAGCAGTCTCCGGGACAGCTCTAACACTGAAGCTTTCTTT | TRBJ1-1 | - | TRBV6-1 | TRBD1
CASSPRDISTDTQYF | TGTGCCAGCAGTCCCCGGGACATAAGCACAGATACGCAGTATTTT | TRBJ2-3 | few | TRBV12-3/TRBV12-4 | -
CASRGLDTQYF | TGTGCCAGCCGGGGTCTAGATACGCAGTATTTT | TRBJ2-3 | - | TRBV6-1 | -
CSASRTSGGQETQYF | TGCAGTGCTAGCCGGACTAGCGGGGGCCAAGAGACCCAGTACTTC | TRBJ2-5 | few | TRBV20-1 | TRBD2
CASSLVWTLNTEAFF | TGTGCCAGCAGCTTAGTTTGGACACTGAACACTGAAGCTTTCTTT | TRBJ1-1 | medium-sized | TRBV7-9 | -
CASSPDTGELFF | TGCGCCAGCAGCCCGGACACCGGGGAGCTGTTTTTT | TRBJ2-2 | medium-sized | TRBV5-1 | -
CSATRLAGSSYNEQFF | TGCAGTGCTACCCGACTAGCGGGGAGCTCCTACAATGAGCAGTTCTTC | TRBJ2-1 | medium-sized | TRBV20-1 | TRBD2
CASSFQETQYF | TGTGCCAGCAGCTTCCAAGAGACCCAGTACTTC | TRBJ2-5 | - | TRBV11-2 | -
CASSLQDSRNQPQHF | TGTGCCAGCAGTTTACAGGACTCAAGGAATCAGCCCCAGCATTTT | TRBJ1-5 | medium-sized | TRBV12-3/TRBV12-4 | -
CAWERSGGSYNEQFF | TGTGCCTGGGAAAGAAGCGGGGGCTCCTACAATGAGCAGTTCTTC | TRBJ2-1 | - | TRBV30 | TRBD2
CSAAHGGSGGSETQYF | TGCAGTGCCGCCCATGGTGGTAGCGGGGGGAGTGAGACCCAGTACTTC | TRBJ2-5 | few | TRBV20-1 | TRBD2
CASSPQGDTIYF | TGTGCCAGCAGCCCCCAGGGAGACACCATATATTTT | TRBJ1-3 | - | TRBV7-9 | -
CAWSVRNLYEQYF | TGTGCCTGGAGTGTACGGAACCTCTACGAGCAGTACTTC | TRBJ2-7 | few | TRBV30 | -
CAWSGRLAGGPQNTDTQYF | TGTGCCTGGAGTGGTAGACTAGCGGGGGGACCCCAAAACACAGATACGCAGTATTTT | TRBJ2-3 | few | TRBV30 | TRBD2
CASSYNFQAYEQYF | TGTGCCAGCAGTTATAACTTCCAAGCCTACGAGCAGTACTTC | TRBJ2-7 | few | TRBV6-5 | -
CAWSVLPSGNTIYF | TGTGCCTGGAGTGTACTCCCCTCTGGAAACACCATATATTTT | TRBJ1-3 | few | TRBV30 | -
CASSLESEYNEQFF | TGTGCCAGCAGTTTAGAGTCGGAGTACAATGAGCAGTTCTTC | TRBJ2-1 | few | TRBV27 | -
CASSLDLSGANVLTF | TGTGCCAGCAGCTTAGATCTCTCTGGGGCCAACGTCCTGACTTTC | TRBJ2-6 | - | TRBV7-3 | -
CASSRDRALRSYNEQFF | TGCGCCAGCAGCCGGGACAGGGCCCTTCGCTCCTACAATGAGCAGTTCTTC | TRBJ2-1 | few | TRBV10-1 | TRBD1
CASSLTGLVYNEQFF | TGTGCCAGCAGCTTGACCGGACTAGTCTACAATGAGCAGTTCTTC | TRBJ2-1 | - | TRBV7-2 | TRBD2
CSARREGGNQPQHF | TGCAGTGCTAGGCGGGAGGGGGGGAATCAGCCCCAGCATTTT | TRBJ1-5 | medium-sized | TRBV20-1 | -
CAWSDRVADTEAFF | TGTGCCTGGAGTGACAGGGTTGCGGACACTGAAGCTTTCTTT | TRBJ1-1 | - | TRBV30 | -
CASNDIGGFGGYTF | TGTGCCAGTAATGACATTGGGGGCTTTGGTGGCTACACCTTC | TRBJ1-2 | large | TRBV21-1 | -
CASKHRENSPLHF | TGTGCCAGCAAGCACAGGGAAAATTCACCCCTCCACTTT | TRBJ1-6 | large | TRBV2 | -
CSGRTEGEKLFF | TGCAGCGGTCGGACAGAGGGGGAAAAACTGTTTTTT | TRBJ1-4 | - | TRBV29-1 | -
CASSQDLSGEGGELFF | TGTGCCAGCAGCCAAGATCTTAGCGGGGAGGGCGGGGAGCTGTTTTTT | TRBJ2-2 | - | TRBV3-1 | TRBD2
CASIISGAGTQYF | TGTGCCAGCATTATTAGCGGGGCCGGGACCCAGTACTTC | TRBJ2-5 | medium-sized | TRBV2 | TRBD2
CASSPGHQNQPQHF | TGCGCCAGCAGCCCGGGACATCAAAATCAGCCCCAGCATTTT | TRBJ1-5 | medium-sized | TRBV5-1 | -
CASRGPRGNQPQHF | TGTGCCAGTAGGGGTCCAAGAGGGAATCAGCCCCAGCATTTT | TRBJ1-5 | few | TRBV19 | -
CTSSSGSSYNSPLHF | TGTACCAGCAGTTCCGGGAGCTCCTATAATTCACCCCTCCACTTT | TRBJ1-6 | - | TRBV27 | -
CASSTSSGGAPYNEQFF | TGTGCCAGCAGTACGAGTAGCGGGGGGGCCCCCTACAATGAGCAGTTCTTC | TRBJ2-1 | - | TRBV3-1 | TRBD2
CASSLLLNTGELFF | TGTGCCAGCAGCTTGCTCCTGAACACCGGGGAGCTGTTTTTT | TRBJ2-2 | large | TRBV12-3/TRBV12-4 | -
CATSTPGQGARGYTF | TGTGCCACCAGCACTCCGGGACAGGGGGCGCGTGGCTACACCTTC | TRBJ1-2 | large | TRBV15 | TRBD1
CAWSPGPSTDTQYF | TGTGCCTGGAGTCCGGGACCGTCCACAGATACGCAGTATTTT | TRBJ2-3 | - | TRBV30 | -
CASSISKWGSGNTIYF | TGTGCCAGCAGCATCTCCAAGTGGGGCTCTGGAAACACCATATATTTT | TRBJ1-3 | - | TRBV9 | -
CASKARVYNEQFF | TGTGCCAGCAAAGCCAGGGTTTACAATGAGCAGTTCTTC | TRBJ2-1 | medium-sized | TRBV2 | -
CASSPPGQAVQPQHF | TGTGCCAGCTCACCACCGGGACAAGCTGTCCAGCCCCAGCATTTT | TRBJ1-5 | few | TRBV18 | -
CASGTGGNYGYTF | TGTGCCAGTGGGACAGGGGGAAACTATGGCTACACCTTC | TRBJ1-2 | few | TRBV7-3 | TRBD1
CSARVRSSNTEAFF | TGCAGTGCTAGAGTTCGATCCTCGAACACTGAAGCTTTCTTT | TRBJ1-1 | - | TRBV20-1 | -
CASSPGTGNSGNTIYF | TGTGCCAGCAGCCCGGGGACAGGGAACTCTGGAAACACCATATATTTT | TRBJ1-3 | few | TRBV11-1 | TRBD1
CASSLTSGGSYEQYF | TGTGCCAGCAGTCTAACTAGCGGGGGTTCCTACGAGCAGTACTTC | TRBJ2-7 | large | TRBV5-5 | TRBD2
CAWNNLGRTINEQFF | TGTGCCTGGAACAATTTGGGACGGACAATCAATGAGCAGTTCTTC | TRBJ2-1 | - | TRBV30 | -
CAIGQMSSYEQYF | TGTGCCATCGGACAGATGAGCTCCTACGAGCAGTACTTC | TRBJ2-7 | few | TRBV10-3 | -
CASSQERTSPGELFF | TGTGCCAGCAGCCAGGAGAGGACTAGCCCCGGGGAGCTGTTTTTT | TRBJ2-2 | - | TRBV4-2 | TRBD2
CASSPTGAPIRPEAFF | TGCGCCAGCAGCCCTACAGGGGCGCCCATTCGACCCGAAGCTTTCTTT | TRBJ1-1 | - | TRBV5-1 | TRBD1
CASRWEPGRETQYF | TGTGCCAGCAGGTGGGAACCCGGGAGGGAGACCCAGTACTTC | TRBJ2-5 | - | TRBV2 | TRBD2
CASKGRIYNEQFF | TGTGCCAGCAAGGGAAGAATCTACAATGAGCAGTTCTTC | TRBJ2-1 | medium-sized | TRBV2 | -